These 30 T cell receptor beta chains share one sample of origin, sequenced in a study of immune reconstitution after stem cell transplant in scleroderma. TCRdb reprocessed the RT-PCR reads via MiXCR and lists one record per CDR3 protein. In the table there are 3,700 or so distinct CDR3 sequences, roughly 5.7% of which are singletons. This material was obtained before or after autologous hematopoietic stem cell transplantation (not recorded which). These receptors were obtained from a female donor with systemic sclerosis.

Sample share makes this clonotype medium-sized. The V call is TRBV11-2, the J call TRBJ1-2; D uncertain. Germline lookup yields CDR1 SGHAT and CDR2 FQNNGV. Trimming cost V 6 bases and J 5 bases, with 10 bases left between them. The CDR3 is 12 residues long. This CDR3 is CASRPLAYGYTF. The CDR3 DNA reads TGTGCCAGCAGGCCCCTCGCTTATGGCTACACCTTC.

Judged by abundance, this clonotype is medium-sized. V and J are TRBV27 and TRBJ1-5; no clear D. From germline, CDR1 is MNHEY and CDR2 SMNVEV (reference sequence). Trimming removed 5 bases from V and 6 bases from J, with 14 bases in between. The CDR3 loop spans 14 amino acids. CDR3 sequence (DNA): TGTGCCAGCAGTCCTCTCGGGGTGGCTCAGCCCCAGCATTTT. Protein: CASSPLGVAQPQHF.

Only a few counts were recorded for this clonotype. The chain links TRBV13 to TRBJ2-7; no reliable D call. Per the germline V gene, CDR1 is PRHDT and CDR2 is FYEKMQ (reference sequence). The ends were cut back, 4 bases at V and 6 bases at J, with 10 bases in the middle. This CDR3 spans 12 amino acids. CDR3 loop: CASSSGPSEQYF. The CDR3 region has the DNA TGTGCCAGCAGCTCCGGCCCCAGCGAGCAGTACTTC. The full variable domain, its missing parts supplied by reference TRBV13 and TRBJ2-7, is AAGVIQSPRHLIKEKRETATLKCYPIPRHDTVYWYQQGPGQDPQFLISFYEKMQSDKGSIPDRFSAQQFSDYHSELNMSSLELGDSALYFCASSSGPSEQYFGPGTRLTVT.

In its sample, this clonotype is medium-sized (0.01 to 0.1%). The chain is built from TRBV6-5 and TRBJ2-7, with 9 positions matching TRBD2. The J segment lost 2 bases and the V segment lost 0 bases, leaving 2 bases of the junction unmatched. The CDR3 sequence is 15 residues long. Germline V gene sequence: CDR1 MNHEY, CDR2 SVGAGI. The CDR3 coding sequence is TGTGCCAGCAGTTACTCAAGCGGGGGGCCCTACGAGCAGTACTTC. Amino acid sequence: CASSYSSGGPYEQYF.

The genes are TRBV20-1 and TRBJ1-1, with a weak D call TRBD1 (6 bases). The CDR3 runs 14 residues. Germline CDR1 DFQATT, CDR2 SNEGSKA (reference sequence). V gave up 4 bases and J gave up 4 bases, with 16 bases separating them. The CDR3 nucleotides are TGCAGTGCTAATAACAGGGCGGGGATCACTGAAGCTTTCTTT. Translation: CSANNRAGITEAFF.

This clonotype is classed as medium-sized. This rearrangement joins TRBV5-1 to TRBJ2-5; D might be TRBD1 (5 bases). CDR3 length: 15 amino acids. Trimming removed 0 bases at V and 3 bases at J, with 12 bases between. CDR1 and CDR2 (germline): SGHRS, YFSETQ. The CDR3 loop is CASSLGQTDKETQYF. The CDR3 region has the DNA TGCGCCAGCAGCTTGGGACAGACAGACAAAGAGACCCAGTACTTC.

This clonotype is deemed medium-sized. The chain carries TRBV20-1 and TRBJ2-1; TRBD2 matches at 8 bases. The germline CDR1 and CDR2 sequences are DFQATT and SNEGSKA (reference sequence). The CDR3 spans 14 residues. After removal of 3 bases from V and 4 bases from J, the junction contained 5 bases not matched to a gene. CDR3 protein: CSASREGGYNEQFF. The CDR3 DNA reads TGCAGTGCTAGTCGGGAGGGGGGATACAATGAGCAGTTCTTC.

This clonotype was picked up many times. The J gene is TRBJ2-3, the V gene TRBV3-1; 9 bases align to TRBD2. Germline assignment: CDR1 LGHDT and CDR2 YNNKEL (reference sequence). Trimming took 0 bases from V and 13 from J; bases not matched to a gene: 11. The CDR3 totals 15 residues. CDR3 sequence: CASSQEAPGLALEYF. The CDR3 DNA is TGTGCCAGCAGCCAAGAGGCCCCGGGACTAGCCCTGGAGTATTTT.

In its sample, this clonotype was seen many times. CDR3 loop: CASSLTSRRDEQFF. The CDR3 DNA follows: TGTGCCAGCAGCTTGACCTCGAGGAGGGATGAGCAGTTCTTC. The V call is TRBV7-2, the J call TRBJ2-1, with D perhaps matching TRBD2 (6 bases). Germline CDR1 and CDR2: SGHTA and FQGNSA. The CDR3 spans 14 residues. Trimming cost V 3 bases and J 8 bases, with 14 bases left between them.

This clonotype is medium-sized by share. The gene calls are TRBV13 and TRBJ2-7, with 9 positions matching TRBD1. This CDR3 comprises 15 residues. Germline CDR1 PRHDT, CDR2 FYEKMQ (reference sequence). J was trimmed by 0 bases and V by 5 bases; bases with no gene match: 5. The CDR3 spells CASSGGQGSSYEQYF. CDR3 coding DNA: TGTGCCAGCAGCGGAGGACAGGGGTCCTCCTACGAGCAGTACTTC.

This clonotype is medium-sized by share. The chain joins TRBV5-1 to TRBJ2-2; 8 positions agree with TRBD2. The ends lost 2 bases at V and 7 bases at J; junction bases unmatched: 7. This CDR3 is built from 15 residues. The germline CDR1 and CDR2 sequences are SGHRS and YFSETQ. The CDR3 nucleotides are TGCGCCAGCAGCTTTATCCTTGGGACTAGCGGGGAGCTGTTTTTT. Its translation: CASSFILGTSGELFF.

The chain recombines TRBV20-1 with TRBJ1-1; D is unclear. The CDR3 consists of 14 residues. Germline V lookup: CDR1 DFQATT, CDR2 SNEGSKA (reference sequence). The V end lost 1 base, the J end lost 4 bases, and 13 bases lay between the germline ends. This chain's CDR3 is CSARVESSLTEAFF. The CDR3 DNA is TGCAGTGCTAGAGTTGAAAGTAGCCTCACTGAAGCTTTCTTT.

Notes on this clonotype: One base away lies a much larger clone, so this may be a sequencing read error. This chain uses TRBV20-1 with TRBJ2-7, with D perhaps matching TRBD1 or TRBD2 (5 bases each). Between the trimmed V and J ends, which lost 4 bases and 6 bases, there was a span of 16 bases. The germline V gene encodes CDR1 DFQATT and CDR2 SNEGSKA (reference sequence). The CDR3 is 13 amino acids. The CDR3, as DNA: TGCAGTGCTACGGGGCGGGCTATCAGCGAGCAGTACTTC. Residues: CSATGRAISEQYF.

This clonotype is categorized as medium-sized. The V call is TRBV29-1, the J call TRBJ1-1; D might be TRBD1 (5 bases). Trimming took off 6 bases at V and 6 bases at J, with 26 bases between the two ends. From germline, CDR1 is SQVTM and CDR2 ANQGSEA. The CDR3 contains 16 residues. The CDR3 DNA is TGCAGCGTCGGAACCGGTCTACAGGTAGGGTACGCTGAAGCTTTCTTT. This gives the protein CSVGTGLQVGYAEAFF.

This clonotype was picked up a small number of times. The chain couples TRBV7-7 to TRBJ2-3, with 9 bases matching TRBD2. Germline CDR1 reads SSHAT; CDR2 reads FNYEAQ (reference sequence). This CDR3 is built from 14 residues. The V and J ends lost 5 bases and 2 bases, in that order; junction bases with no gene match: 2. Written as DNA, the CDR3 is TGTGCCAGCAGCCGACTAGCGGTCACAGATACGCAGTATTTT. Its translation: CASSRLAVTDTQYF.

Judged by abundance, this clonotype is medium-sized (0.01 to 0.1%). The V gene is TRBV5-1, the J gene TRBJ1-2; 7 bases are shared with TRBD1. J gave up 2 bases and V 5 bases, and 0 bases lay outside the gene matches. The germline gives CDR1 SGHRS, CDR2 YFSETQ. There are 12 residues in the CDR3. CDR3 sequence (DNA): TGCGCCAGCAGGACAGGGAACTATGGCTACACCTTC. Residues: CASRTGNYGYTF.

This clonotype is termed large (0.1 to 1%). Here the CDR3 DNA reads TGTGCCAGCAGCCCCGGGACTAGCGTATACACCGGGGAGCTGTTTTTT. Amino acids: CASSPGTSVYTGELFF. The chain combines TRBV7-3 with TRBJ2-2; 10 nucleotides align to TRBD2. CDR3 length equals 16 residues. Trimming at V came to 5 bases and at J to 3 bases, leaving 6 bases not matched to a gene. CDR1 SGHTA and CDR2 FQGTGA come from the germline V gene.

Within the sample, this clonotype is medium-sized (0.01 to 0.1%). The chain couples TRBV10-3 to TRBJ2-5, with D unclear. V lost 1 base to trimming and J lost 1 base, with 4 bases between them. This CDR3 region has 13 residues. From germline, CDR1 is ENHRY and CDR2 SYGVKD. This chain's CDR3 is CAISEYGQETQYF. The CDR3 DNA sequence: TGTGCCATCAGTGAGTACGGCCAAGAGACCCAGTACTTC.

Note on this clonotype: Possible read error: a much larger clone is one base away. The J gene is TRBJ1-1, the V gene TRBV5-5; D unresolved. This CDR3 region has 12 residues. The V and J ends lost 4 bases and 4 bases respectively, with 8 bases between them. CDR1 is SGHKS, CDR2 YYEKEE, per germline (reference sequence). The CDR3 protein is CASSPGPTEAFF. CDR3 nucleotides: TGTGCCAGCAGCCCCGGCCCCACTGAAGCTTTCTTT.

By share, this clonotype ranks as medium-sized (0.01 to 0.1%). The chain couples TRBV5-1 to TRBJ1-5; 7 bases are shared with TRBD1. Germline values: CDR1 SGHRS, CDR2 YFSETQ. The CDR3 is 15 amino acids. V trimming: 0 bases; J trimming: 3 bases; junction bases outside the gene matches: 3. The CDR3, as DNA: TGCGCCAGCAGCTTGGGGGACAGCTTCAATCAGCCCCAGCATTTT. This gives the protein CASSLGDSFNQPQHF.

This clonotype counts as medium-sized. The chain is built from TRBV5-1 and TRBJ1-1; D is undetermined. The CDR3 contains 13 residues. CDR1 and CDR2 (germline): SGHRS, YFSETQ. Trimming took off 4 bases at V and 4 bases at J, with 11 bases between the two ends. The CDR3 DNA reads TGCGCCAGCAGCCTGGCCGGAATCACTGAAGCTTTCTTT. This encodes CASSLAGITEAFF.

In its sample, this clonotype is medium-sized. An end of the junction differs from the germline gene, which may be a read error. V and J are TRBV7-2 and TRBJ2-3; 9 nucleotides align to TRBD2. The CDR3 is made up of 14 amino acids. Germline V gives CDR1 SGHTA, CDR2 FQGNSA. The CDR3: CASSLAGSTDTQYF. The DNA of the CDR3 is TGTGCCAGCAGCCTAGCGGGGAGCACAGATACGCAGTATTTT.

By share, this clonotype ranks as medium-sized (0.01 to 0.1%). The chain couples TRBV5-6 to TRBJ1-5; D is possibly TRBD1 (5 bases). Trimming removed 4 bases from V and 5 bases from J, with 7 bases in between. Germline V CDR1 and CDR2: SGHDT, YYEEEE. The CDR3 runs 12 residues. CDR3 sequence (DNA): TGTGCCAGCAGCGCGGGGGATCAGCCCCAGCATTTT. Protein: CASSAGDQPQHF.

This clonotype was detected ten times or more. The chain combines TRBV10-3 with TRBJ2-3, with 8 bases lining up with TRBD2. From germline, CDR1 is ENHRY and CDR2 SYGVKD. The CDR3 is made up of 14 amino acids. V trimming: 9 bases; J trimming: 6 bases; junction bases outside the gene matches: 11. CDR3 bases: TGTGCCATGAGGCCAGCGGGAGAGGTGGATACGCAGTATTTT. This translates into CAMRPAGEVDTQYF.

In its sample, this clonotype is medium-sized. V is TRBV27 and J is TRBJ2-2, with 7 bases lining up with TRBD1. Germline-derived CDR1 and CDR2 are MNHEY and SMNVEV (reference sequence). The V and J ends lost 8 bases and 7 bases, in that order; junction bases with no gene match: 16. CDR3 length equals 16 residues. In nucleotides, the CDR3 is TGTGCCAGCCTTCCTAAGGAGACAGGGTGGGGCGGGGAGCTGTTTTTT. Residues: CASLPKETGWGGELFF.

Within the sample, this clonotype is medium-sized (0.01 to 0.1%). V is TRBV7-2 and J is TRBJ2-1; D might be TRBD2 (5 bases). The V end was cut by 3 bases, the J end by 9 bases, with 21 bases between. The CDR3 is 16 amino acids. The germline CDR1 and CDR2 sequences are SGHTA and FQGNSA. CDR3: CASSFTWTGSAGEQFF. The DNA of the CDR3 is TGTGCCAGCAGCTTTACCTGGACTGGCTCGGCGGGTGAGCAGTTCTTC.

Within the sample, this clonotype is medium-sized (0.01 to 0.1%). The chain links TRBV5-6 to TRBJ1-1; the D is unclear. V lost 4 bases, J lost 2 bases, and 15 bases lay in between. Germline V gene data show CDR1 as SGHDT and CDR2 as YYEEEE. CDR3 length: 15 residues. The CDR3 nucleotides are TGTGCCAGCAGCCGTGCGGGAGAACTTAACACTGAAGCTTTCTTT. It translates to CASSRAGELNTEAFF.

This clonotype has just a few counts. The chain uses TRBV5-4 and TRBJ1-1; D is unclear. The CDR3 is 12 residues long. V was trimmed by 0 bases and J by 5 bases, leaving 5 bases between them. CDR1 and CDR2 from the germline V gene are SGHNT and YYREEE (reference sequence). This CDR3 is CASSLGRTEAFF. The CDR3, as DNA: TGTGCCAGCAGCTTGGGGAGAACTGAAGCTTTCTTT.

Sample share makes this clonotype medium-sized. The V gene is TRBV10-1, the J gene TRBJ2-1; 13 bases fit TRBD2. The ends lost 5 bases at V and 9 bases at J; junction bases unmatched: 7. Germline-derived CDR1 and CDR2 are WNHNN and SYGVQD (reference sequence). The CDR3 is 15 amino acids. CDR3 DNA: TGCGCCAGCAGTCCCGGGACTAGCGGGAAGACTGAGCAGTTCTTC. It encodes CASSPGTSGKTEQFF.

This clonotype appeared many times. The chain carries TRBV28 and TRBJ2-7; D ambiguous. The V end was cut by 5 bases, the J end by 3 bases, with 5 bases between. This CDR3 spans 11 amino acids. The germline V gene encodes CDR1 MDHEN and CDR2 SYDVKM. CDR3 DNA sequence: TGTGCCAGCAGTAACCTCTACGAGCAGTACTTC. It is translated as CASSNLYEQYF.